This TCR beta chain was observed in a study of blood T cells in healthy people across ages. Primed by a sample-barcoded 5' primer and a J-beta primer mix, a second PCR proceeded for 7 to 11 cycles. Carrying 12 random nucleotides, a template-switch adaptor labeled each individual cDNA molecule. TCRdb re-called the 5' RACE reads with MiXCR, one entry per CDR3 protein. Altogether 1.5 million to 2 million distinct CDR3 sequences are present, roughly a third being singletons, with the ten largest covering approximately 10%. Germline V lookup: CDR1 SGHRS, CDR2 YFSETQ. Deletions cut 2 bases from V and 7 bases from J, with 10 bases between. The CDR3 covers 14 residues.

Source material: blood. The TCR comes from a woman in her 30s in good health. The chain is built from TRBV5-1 and TRBJ1-6; no clear D. As DNA, the CDR3 is TGCGCCAGCAGCTTTGGGCAGAACAATTCACCCCTCCACTTT. This encodes CASSFGQNNSPLHF.